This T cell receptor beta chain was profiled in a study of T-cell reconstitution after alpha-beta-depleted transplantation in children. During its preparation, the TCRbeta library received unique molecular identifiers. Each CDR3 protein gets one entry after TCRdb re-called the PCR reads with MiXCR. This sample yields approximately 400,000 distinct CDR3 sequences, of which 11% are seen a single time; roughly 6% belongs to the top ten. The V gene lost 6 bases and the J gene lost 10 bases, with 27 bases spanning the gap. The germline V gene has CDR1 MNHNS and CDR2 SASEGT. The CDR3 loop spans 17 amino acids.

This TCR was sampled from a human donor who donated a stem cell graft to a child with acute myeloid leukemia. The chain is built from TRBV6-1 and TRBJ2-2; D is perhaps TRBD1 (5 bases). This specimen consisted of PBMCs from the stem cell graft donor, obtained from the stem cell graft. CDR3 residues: CASSIHQGESLVTELFF. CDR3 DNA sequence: TGTGCCAGCAGCATACACCAGGGTGAATCGTTGGTTACGGAGCTGTTTTTT.